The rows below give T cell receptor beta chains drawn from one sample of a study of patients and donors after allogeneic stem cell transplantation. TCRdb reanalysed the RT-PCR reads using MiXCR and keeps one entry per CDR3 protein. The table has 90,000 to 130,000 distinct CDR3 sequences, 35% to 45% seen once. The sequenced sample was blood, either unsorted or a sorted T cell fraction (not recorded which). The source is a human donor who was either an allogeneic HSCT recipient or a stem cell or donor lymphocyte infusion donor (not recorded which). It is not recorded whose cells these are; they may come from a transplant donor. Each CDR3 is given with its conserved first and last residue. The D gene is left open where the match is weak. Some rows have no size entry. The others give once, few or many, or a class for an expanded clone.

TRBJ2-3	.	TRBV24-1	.	TGTGCCACCAGGGGGAGCACAGATACGCAGTATTTT	CATRGSTDTQYF
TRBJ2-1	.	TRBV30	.	TGTGCCTGGAGTGACAGGCCCAACCGTTGCTCCTACAATGAGCAGTTCTTC	CAWSDRPNRCSYNEQFF
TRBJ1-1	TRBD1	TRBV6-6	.	TGTGCCGTCAGGGGGCTTAGGAACACTGAAGCTTTCTTT	CAVRGLRNTEAFF
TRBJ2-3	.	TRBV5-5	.	TGTGCCAGCAGCTTGGAGCCTTACACAGATACGCAGTATTTT	CASSLEPYTDTQYF
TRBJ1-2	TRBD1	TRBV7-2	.	TGTGCCAGCAGCTTAGCGGGGACAGCAACTAACTATGGCTACACCTTC	CASSLAGTATNYGYTF
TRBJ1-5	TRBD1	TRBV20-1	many	TGCAGTGCTACCGCAGGGGACAGGCTGAATCAGCCCCAGCATTTT	CSATAGDRLNQPQHF
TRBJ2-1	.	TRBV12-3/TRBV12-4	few	TGTGCCAGCAGGGTTAGCGCTAATGAGCAGTTCTTC	CASRVSANEQFF
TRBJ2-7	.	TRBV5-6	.	TGTGCCAGCAGCTTGGCGGAGACAGGTCCCTACGAGCAGTACTTC	CASSLAETGPYEQYF
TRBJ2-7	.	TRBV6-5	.	TGTGCCAGCAGTTACATAGCTCGAGGAAGCTCCTACGAGCAGTACTTC	CASSYIARGSSYEQYF
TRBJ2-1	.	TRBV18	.	TGTGCCAGCTCACCGGGACCCAGCAATGAGCAGTTCTTC	CASSPGPSNEQFF
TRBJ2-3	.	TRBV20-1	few	TGCAGTGCCCGAATGTGGTGGAAAGATACGCAGTATTTT	CSARMWWKDTQYF
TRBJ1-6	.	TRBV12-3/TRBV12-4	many	TGTGCCAGCAGTTTGACAGATAATTCACCCCTCCACTTT	CASSLTDNSPLHF
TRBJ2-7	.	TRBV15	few	TGTGCCACCAGCAGAGAAAGACAGTCCTACGAGCAGTACTTC	CATSRERQSYEQYF
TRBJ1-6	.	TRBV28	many	TGTGCCAGCAGGAGAATGGGGTTACGATCACCCCTCCACTTT	CASRRMGLRSPLHF
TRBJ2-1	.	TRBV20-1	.	TGCAGTGCTAGTTGGAGGTTCGAGCAGTTCTTC	CSASWRFEQFF
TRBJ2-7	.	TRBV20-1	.	TGCAGTGCTAGAGGAAGGGCGTATCGGGACTACGAGCAGTACTTC	CSARGRAYRDYEQYF
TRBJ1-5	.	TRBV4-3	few	TGCGCCAGCAGCCAAGATTTTGGGGATAGCAATCAGCCCCAGCATTTT	CASSQDFGDSNQPQHF
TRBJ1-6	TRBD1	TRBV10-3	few	TGTGCCACCCGGACAGGGGATTCACCCCTCCACTTT	CATRTGDSPLHF
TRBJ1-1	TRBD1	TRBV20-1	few	TGCAGTGCTAACCGGGACAGGGGCACTGAAGCTTTCTTT	CSANRDRGTEAFF